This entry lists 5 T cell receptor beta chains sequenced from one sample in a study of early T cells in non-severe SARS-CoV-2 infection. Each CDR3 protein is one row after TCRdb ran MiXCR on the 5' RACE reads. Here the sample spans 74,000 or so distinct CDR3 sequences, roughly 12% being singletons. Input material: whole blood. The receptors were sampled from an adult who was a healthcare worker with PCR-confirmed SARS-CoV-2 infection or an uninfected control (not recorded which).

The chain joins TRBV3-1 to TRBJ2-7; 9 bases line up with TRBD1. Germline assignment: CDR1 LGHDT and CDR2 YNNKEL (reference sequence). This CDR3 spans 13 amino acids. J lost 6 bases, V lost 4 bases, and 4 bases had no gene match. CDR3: CASSRGQGSEQYF. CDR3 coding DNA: TGTGCCAGCAGCCGGGGACAGGGATCCGAGCAGTACTTC.

The CDR3 nucleotides read TGCGCCAGCAGCCATCGGGAGAGTTCTTACGAGCAGTACTTC. This sequence encodes CASSHRESSYEQYF. The V gene is TRBV4-1, the J gene TRBJ2-7; tentative D call: TRBD2 (6 bases). This CDR3 is 14 amino acids long. V lost 3 bases to trimming and J lost 4 bases, with 13 bases between them. CDR1 is MGHRA and CDR2 is YSYEKL in the germline V gene.

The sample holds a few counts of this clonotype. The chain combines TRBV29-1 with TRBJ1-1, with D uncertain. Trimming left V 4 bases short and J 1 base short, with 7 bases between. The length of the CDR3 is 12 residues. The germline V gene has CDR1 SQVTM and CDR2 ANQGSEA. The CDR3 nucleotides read TGCAGCGTTGTTCTGGGGAACACTGAAGCTTTCTTT. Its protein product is CSVVLGNTEAFF.

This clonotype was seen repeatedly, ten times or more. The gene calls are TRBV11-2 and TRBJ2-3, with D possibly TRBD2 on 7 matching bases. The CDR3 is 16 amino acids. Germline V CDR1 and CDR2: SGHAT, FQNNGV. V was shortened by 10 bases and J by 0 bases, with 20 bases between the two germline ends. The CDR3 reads CATNPVGGASTDTQYF. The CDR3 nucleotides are TGTGCCACCAACCCGGTGGGGGGGGCTAGCACAGATACGCAGTATTTT.

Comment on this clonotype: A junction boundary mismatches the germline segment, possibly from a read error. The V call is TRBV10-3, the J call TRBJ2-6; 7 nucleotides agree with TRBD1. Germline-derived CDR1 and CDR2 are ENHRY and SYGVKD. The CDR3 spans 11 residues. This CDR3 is CATSTPGQPTF. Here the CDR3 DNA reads TGTGCCACCAGTACACCGGGACAGCCGACTTTC.